This T cell receptor beta chain appears in the sequencing data of a study of post-analysis software for immune sequencing data. Whole-study context: Relapsing-remitting, secondary progressive and progressive-relapsing forms of multiple sclerosis all featured among disease courses.

Findings of the study overall: Batch-mates among the samples co-clustered strongly by F measure. Patients carried 5 or 6 TRBV segments more frequently than controls did, and TRBV5-6, TRBV5-1 and TRBV20-1 were among them. The study found significantly lower normalized Chao1 diversity in multiple sclerosis patients than in controls.

This clonotype was observed at least ten times. Its matching antigen is unknown. Trimming pared 6 bases from V and 6 bases from J, leaving 13 bases between. The CDR3 runs to 13 residues. The authors incorporated unique molecular identifiers into the TCR beta cDNA libraries. The source material, roughly 0.9 to 11 million T cells, gave rise to about 520,000 cDNA molecules. TCRdb itself ran the PCR reads through MiXCR, one entry per CDR3 protein. The sample contains 700,000 to 800,000 distinct CDR3 sequences, just under 30% of which appear only once. Sequencing was carried out using blood. The sequence was obtained from a girl between 10 and 17 years old with multiple sclerosis. J is TRBJ2-3 and V is TRBV12-3 or TRBV12-4, with D possibly called TRBD1 or TRBD2 (5 bases each). CDR3 residues: CASSLRGGDTQYF. Written as DNA, the CDR3 is TGTGCCAGCAGCCTGAGGGGTGGGGATACGCAGTATTTT.